This T cell receptor (beta chain) derives from a study of control samples from healthy donors and cancer patients. Assay: immunoSEQ multiplex PCR; the TCRdb copy retains only in-frame clones and omits some. This sample carries some 150,000 clones, 91% of them seen once, and the ten largest clones take about 1.6%. Trimming left V 5 bases short and J 0 bases short, with 14 bases between. This CDR3 region has 16 residues. Germline V CDR1 and CDR2: MNHEY, SVGEGT. The material sequenced was blood. This clonotype was obtained from a woman in her thirties in good health. The chain links TRBV6-2 or TRBV6-3 to TRBJ1-5; D is uncertain. CDR3 region: CASSPLRAASNQPQHF. The CDR3 DNA follows: TGTGCCAGCAGTCCCCTTAGGGCGGCTAGCAATCAGCCCCAGCATTTT.